Here is one T cell receptor beta chain with its context. Methods used by the authors: From reference gene primer amplification, estimates of nucleated cell counts were derived. Only in-frame clones appear in the TCRdb table, and some are missing; sequencing was by immunoSEQ multiplex PCR. V and J calls plus clone size are reproduced from that table; the DNA served to infer D and trimming. The table includes about 280,000 clones, approximately 90% detected once. The CDR3 runs to 14 residues. The germline gives CDR1 SQVTM, CDR2 ANQGSEA. V lost 6 bases and J lost 3, with 17 bases in between. This sample stems from a study of blood T cell repertoires in COVID-19. Study information: From the United States, Italy and Spain came samples of acute and convalescent COVID-19. PBMCs, B-cell-depleted T cells, or T cells were the source of the cDNA or gDNA that made up the material.

Sequencing was done on a sample of peripheral blood. The chain employs TRBV29-1 and TRBJ1-2; D possibly corresponds to TRBD1 (5 bases). This sequence originates from a man between 40 and 49 years old with acute or convalescent COVID-19. The DNA for the CDR3 is TGCAGCGTCGTATTACAAACGGGGGACTATGGCTACACCTTC. It is translated as CSVVLQTGDYGYTF.